The T cell receptor (beta chain) under discussion was sequenced for a study of T cell repertoires in cytomegalovirus infection. Study overall: It was the public TCR beta signatures that indicated both CMV infection and matching HLA type. The study's findings and limits: Using cumulative public TCR beta family frequency, the authors identified those who carried CMV together with the relevant HLA.

A remark on this clonotype: Its antigen is undetermined.

This CDR3 region has 17 residues. CDR1 is SGHVS and CDR2 is FNYEAQ in the germline V gene. The V gene lost 5 bases and the J gene lost 5 bases, with 21 bases spanning the gap. TCRdb reprocessed the reads via MiXCR and lists one record per CDR3 protein. The sample holds fewer than 1,000,000 distinct CDR3 sequences, roughly 31% seen once. The source of this sequence is a human donor in good health (CMV status not recorded). Some clones in this sample may be carry-over from other donors' samples. The chain joins TRBV7-6 to TRBJ2-2; the D is unclear. The sequencing here drew on cultured CD8+ T cells from PBMCs, taken from culture after CMV antigen stimulation. The CDR3 protein is CASSPGRYSLRTGELFF. Written as DNA, the CDR3 is TGTGCCAGCAGCCCCGGAAGGTACAGCTTGAGAACCGGGGAGCTGTTTTTT. Looking up the rest from reference TRBV7-6 and TRBJ2-2 gives the full variable domain: GAGVSQSPRYKVTKRGQDVALRCDPISGHVSLYWYRQALGQGPEFLTYFNYEAQQDKSGLPNDRFSAERPEGSISTLTIQRTEQRDSAMYRCASSPGRYSLRTGELFFGEGSRLTVL.